This TCR beta chain comes out of a study of cytomegalovirus exposure and HLA in healthy donors. Background on the study: There were fewer than 130 million unique TCR beta sequences, drawn from 180 million or so T cells, in an earlier analysis.

PCR amplification relied on 60 Vbeta primers (plus 13 Jbeta primers). Clones were read by immunoSEQ multiplex PCR, and TCRdb kept only the in-frame ones, dropping some. The data contain over 150,000 clones, roughly 80% of them singletons. From germline, CDR1 is MNHEY and CDR2 SMNVEV (reference sequence). CDR3 size: 16 residues. V trimming: 7 bases; J trimming: 3 bases; junction bases outside the gene matches: 13. V usage is TRBV27 and J usage is TRBJ1-2, with 8 bases lining up with TRBD1. Sequencing was done on a sample of PBMCs. This sequence originates from a man aged 40-49 years in good health and CMV-seronegative. CDR3 DNA: TGTGCCAGCAAACCCTTCCAGGGGGCGCGGGACTATGGCTACACCTTC. It encodes CASKPFQGARDYGYTF.